This TCR beta chain was found in a study of blood T cell repertoires in COVID-19. The repertoire was sequenced with immunoSEQ multiplex PCR; TCRdb's copy has only in-frame clones and lacks some. The table has a few hundred thousand clones, 85% seen once. The TCR sequence derives from a man aged 40-49 years who had recovered from COVID-19. Specimen: PBMCs or T cells enriched from blood (not recorded which).

CDR3 sequence: CASSEISGSLSEQYF. The CDR3 bases are TGTGCCAGCAGTGAAATTAGCGGGAGTTTGAGTGAGCAGTACTTC. The V call is TRBV6-1, the J call TRBJ2-7; 9 nucleotides match TRBD2. Germline CDR1 is MNHNS and CDR2 is SASEGT. Trimming at V came to 2 bases and at J to 7 bases, leaving 9 bases not matched to a gene. The CDR3 runs to 15 residues.